The 17 T cell receptor beta chains reported below all come from one sample, sequenced in a study of T cells after yellow fever vaccination. Via MiXCR, TCRdb re-called the 5' RACE reads, giving one row per CDR3 protein. The sample has a few hundred thousand distinct CDR3 sequences, roughly 5.6% seen once; the top ten hold 3% to 4%. The sample here was CD4+ T cells sorted from PBMCs, taken on the day of the yellow fever booster vaccination. These receptors all stem from a man aged 18-30 years who received the YFV17D yellow fever vaccine.

This clonotype came up many times. CDR3 protein: CASSPSGFTDTQYF. The CDR3 DNA reads as TGCGCCAGCAGCCCAAGTGGCTTCACAGATACGCAGTATTTT. This chain links TRBV4-3 with TRBJ2-3, with D uncertain. CDR1 and CDR2 (germline): LGHNA, YSLEER. The ends were cut back, 4 bases at V and 2 bases at J, with 10 bases in the middle. The CDR3 is made up of 14 amino acids.

A few counts support this clonotype. The V and J genes are TRBV7-2 and TRBJ2-1; 16 nucleotides agree with TRBD2. Germline trimming cut 4 bases from V and 8 bases from J; bases unmatched to any gene: 11. The V gene's germline CDR1 is SGHTA and CDR2 FQGNSA. CDR3 length: 18 amino acids. The CDR3 spells CASSYRPGTSGGAYEQFF. For the CDR3, the DNA is TGTGCCAGCAGCTACCGTCCCGGGACTAGCGGGGGGGCCTATGAGCAGTTCTTC.

Many counts were recorded for this clonotype. The rearrangement links TRBV4-3 to TRBJ2-5, with unresolved D. Deletions cut 0 bases from V and 8 bases from J, with 10 bases between. CDR1 and CDR2 (germline): LGHNA, YSLEER. This CDR3 spans 13 amino acids. CDR3 coding DNA: TGCGCCAGCAGCCAAGATCATTCGAGTACCCAGTACTTC. It translates to CASSQDHSSTQYF.

This clonotype was picked up many times. CDR3 region: CASSLGQPKYGYTF. The DNA of the CDR3 is TGCGCCAGCAGCTTGGGGCAGCCAAAGTATGGCTACACCTTC. This rearrangement joins TRBV5-1 to TRBJ1-2; no definite D call. The CDR3 sequence is 14 residues long. Trimming removed 0 bases from V and 5 bases from J, with 11 bases in between. Germline V CDR1 and CDR2: SGHRS, YFSETQ.

A few counts support this clonotype. The chain uses TRBV15 and TRBJ1-1; no clear D. This CDR3 is 17 amino acids long. Per germline, CDR1 LNHNV and CDR2 YYDKDF (reference sequence). The V gene lost 1 base and the J gene lost 1 base, with 16 bases spanning the gap. CDR3 loop: CATSRGGVAMQNTEAFF. The CDR3 coding sequence is TGTGCCACCAGCAGAGGTGGGGTGGCTATGCAGAACACTGAAGCTTTCTTT.

This clonotype was detected many times. The V and J genes are TRBV29-1 and TRBJ2-4; tentatively, D is TRBD1 (6 bases). Germline CDR1 SQVTM, CDR2 ANQGSEA. The CDR3 loop spans 13 amino acids. V was pared by 1 base and J by 3 bases, with 7 bases between. CDR3 amino acids: CSVEVGGKNIQYF. The DNA of the CDR3 is TGCAGCGTTGAAGTAGGGGGCAAAAACATTCAGTACTTC.

The chain uses TRBV10-3 and TRBJ2-1; 9 positions agree with TRBD2. Trimming removed 2 bases from V and 3 bases from J; junction bases left unmatched: 5. Germline V gives CDR1 ENHRY, CDR2 SYGVKD. The CDR3 consists of 16 residues. The CDR3 DNA sequence: TGTGCCATCAGTGAGAGAGCGGGGGGCAGCTACAATGAGCAGTTCTTC. It codes for CAISERAGGSYNEQFF.

The rearrangement joins TRBV28 to TRBJ2-2; 7 bases are a match to TRBD1. The junction had 7 bases not matched to a gene; V was cut back by 3 bases and J by 6 bases. The CDR3 runs 15 residues. The germline CDR1 and CDR2 sequences are MDHEN and SYDVKM. In DNA, the CDR3 is TGTGCCAGCAGTTTTCGTCCCCAGGGGGCCGGGGAGCTGTTTTTT. Translated, it gives CASSFRPQGAGELFF.

Ten or more counts support this clonotype. The rearrangement links TRBV4-3 to TRBJ2-1, with TRBD1 matching 8 bases. Trimming removed 1 base from V and 5 bases from J; junction bases left unmatched: 1. Germline V CDR1 and CDR2: LGHNA, YSLEER. This CDR3 has 14 amino acids. The DNA of the CDR3 is TGCGCCAGCAGCCAAGCGGGACAGGACAATGAGCAGTTCTTC. Translation gives CASSQAGQDNEQFF.

This clonotype was recorded at least ten times. The J gene is TRBJ1-5, the V gene TRBV29-1; perhaps TRBD1 as D (5 bases). V was cut by 6 bases and J by 5 bases, with 11 bases left in between. This CDR3 is 12 amino acids long. From germline, CDR1 is SQVTM and CDR2 ANQGSEA. The CDR3 DNA reads TGCAGCGTCCGGGACCCTGATCAGCCCCAGCATTTT. Amino acids: CSVRDPDQPQHF.

The CDR3 loop reads CASSEGNTGELFF. The CDR3, as DNA: TGTGCCAGCAGTGAAGGGAACACCGGGGAGCTGTTTTTT. This sequence joins TRBV25-1 and TRBJ2-2; no clear D. This CDR3 comprises 13 residues. The V gene's germline CDR1 is MGHDK and CDR2 SYGVNS. Trimming left V 2 bases short and J 1 base short, with 2 bases between.

The chain has TRBV5-4 and TRBJ2-2; D gene unclear. From germline, CDR1 is SGHNT and CDR2 YYREEE (reference sequence). The CDR3 is made up of 12 amino acids. V lost 2 bases and J lost 7, with 6 bases in between. The CDR3 coding sequence is TGTGCCAGCAGCTTCTCGGGCGGGGAGCTGTTTTTT. This sequence encodes CASSFSGGELFF.

This clonotype was counted many times. CDR3 residues: CASSLDWPGTQYF. The CDR3 DNA follows: TGTGCCAGCAGCTTGGACTGGCCGGGGACCCAGTACTTC. The V and J genes are TRBV5-4 and TRBJ2-5; no firm D call. This CDR3 comprises 13 residues. Trimming left V 0 bases short and J 7 bases short, with 10 bases between. CDR1 is SGHNT and CDR2 is YYREEE in the germline V gene (reference sequence).

There are many counts of this clonotype. The chain combines TRBV7-2 with TRBJ2-5, with TRBD2 matching over 12 bases. Trimming took 2 bases from V and 4 from J; bases not matched to a gene: 5. This CDR3 is 16 amino acids long. From germline, CDR1 is SGHTA and CDR2 FQGNSA. The chain's CDR3 is CASSLLAGGTRETQYF. The CDR3 coding sequence is TGTGCCAGCAGCTTACTAGCGGGGGGGACCAGAGAGACCCAGTACTTC.

Here the CDR3 reads CASSLGAAETQYF. DNA for the CDR3: TGTGCCAGCAGTCTAGGTGCGGCGGAGACCCAGTACTTC. This chain links TRBV9 with TRBJ2-5; D remains unclear. This CDR3 is 13 amino acids long. The V gene's germline CDR1 is SGDLS and CDR2 YYNGEE. The V end lost 5 bases, the J end lost 5 bases, and 13 bases lay between the germline ends.

This clonotype has only a few counts. This chain joins TRBV20-1 and TRBJ1-2; D gene unclear. This CDR3 region has 14 residues. Trimming stripped 5 bases from V and 4 bases from J, with 17 bases between. Germline lookup yields CDR1 DFQATT and CDR2 SNEGSKA (reference sequence). The CDR3 here is CSASPGVAFYGYTF. The CDR3, as DNA: TGCAGTGCTTCCCCCGGGGTAGCGTTCTATGGCTACACCTTC.

This clonotype showed up many times. This rearrangement joins TRBV12-3 or TRBV12-4 to TRBJ2-7; 8 bases are a match to TRBD1. V lost 4 bases and J lost 3; bases outside the gene matches: 8. This CDR3 contains 15 residues. Here the CDR3 reads CASSSRQGKRYEQYF. CDR3 DNA: TGTGCCAGCAGTTCGCGACAGGGGAAACGCTACGAGCAGTACTTC.